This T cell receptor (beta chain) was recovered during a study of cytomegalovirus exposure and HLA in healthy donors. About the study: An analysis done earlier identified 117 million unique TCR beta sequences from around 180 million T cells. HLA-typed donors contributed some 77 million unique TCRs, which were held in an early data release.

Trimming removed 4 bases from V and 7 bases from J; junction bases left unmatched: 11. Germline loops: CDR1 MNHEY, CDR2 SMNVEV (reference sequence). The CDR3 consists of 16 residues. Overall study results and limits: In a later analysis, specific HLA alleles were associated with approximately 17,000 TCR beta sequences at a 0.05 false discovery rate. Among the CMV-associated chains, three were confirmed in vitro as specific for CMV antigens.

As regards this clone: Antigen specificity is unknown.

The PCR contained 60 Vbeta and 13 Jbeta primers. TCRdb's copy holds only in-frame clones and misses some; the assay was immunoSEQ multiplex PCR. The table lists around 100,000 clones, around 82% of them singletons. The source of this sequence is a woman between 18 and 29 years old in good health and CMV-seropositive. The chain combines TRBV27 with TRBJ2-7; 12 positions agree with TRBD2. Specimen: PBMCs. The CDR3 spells CASSYTRLAGDGEQYF. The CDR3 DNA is TGTGCCAGCAGTTATACACGACTAGCGGGAGACGGTGAGCAGTACTTC.